This T cell receptor (beta chain) stems from a study of CD8 T cells in ankylosing spondylitis. Overall study results and limits: Previously reported in reactive arthritis synovial fluid and blood were some of the motif variants. As reported, disease-linked clones showed significant enrichment in matched ankylosing spondylitis synovial fluid. One TCR beta motif, made up of fewer than 10 highly homologous variants, appeared characteristic of ankylosing spondylitis blood.

V was clipped by 4 bases and J by 3 bases; unmatched bases: 16. Germline CDR1 and CDR2: LGHNA and YNFKEQ. The CDR3 sequence is 18 residues long. One entry per CDR3 protein, called by TCRdb with MiXCR from the 5' RACE reads. Here the sample spans roughly 450,000 distinct CDR3 sequences, 26% being singletons. To note about this clonotype: Its matching antigen is unknown.

Specimen: blood, either unsorted or a sorted T cell fraction (not recorded which). The rearrangement links TRBV4-2 to TRBJ2-3; TRBD2 aligns across 7 bases. The source is a male donor with ankylosing spondylitis. The DNA of the CDR3 is TGTGCCAGCAGCCCGGCGTTGGAGACTAGCATCCAGACAGATACGCAGTATTTT. It is translated as CASSPALETSIQTDTQYF.